The 10 T cell receptor beta chains presented below share a single source sample, sequenced in a study of cytomegalovirus exposure and HLA in healthy donors. Use of 60 Vbeta and 13 Jbeta primers characterized the PCR. Method: immunoSEQ multiplex PCR; TCRdb's copy keeps in-frame clones and lacks some. Of about 96,000 clones listed, about four fifths are singletons. Sequencing used PBMCs. The receptors originated from an older woman in good health and CMV-seropositive.

This clone was counted only a few times. V and J are TRBV10-2 and TRBJ2-2, with 9 bases aligning to TRBD2. This CDR3 is 15 amino acids long. The V and J ends lost 8 bases and 2 bases, in that order; junction bases with no gene match: 6. Germline CDR1 WSHSY, CDR2 SAAADI. The CDR3 sequence is CASAAGLANTGELFF. The CDR3 region has the DNA TGCGCCAGCGCAGCGGGACTAGCAAACACCGGGGAGCTGTTTTTT.

This rearrangement joins TRBV9 to TRBJ2-1; perhaps TRBD2 as D (7 bases). Germline values: CDR1 SGDLS, CDR2 YYNGEE. The V gene lost 3 bases and the J gene lost 9 bases, with 16 bases spanning the gap. This CDR3 is built from 14 residues. For the CDR3, the DNA is TGTGCCAGCAGCGAGGGGGGGTATTGGAGTGAGCAGTTCTTC. It translates to CASSEGGYWSEQFF.

The V call is TRBV14, the J call TRBJ2-7; D is perhaps TRBD1 (5 bases). CDR1 and CDR2 (germline): SGHDN, FVKESK. V gave up 1 base and J gave up 2 bases, with 12 bases separating them. There are 15 residues in the CDR3. This CDR3 reads CASSQGSARAYEQYF. The DNA of the CDR3 is TGTGCCAGCAGCCAAGGATCCGCCAGGGCCTACGAGCAGTACTTC.

This chain uses TRBV6-5 with TRBJ2-1, with TRBD2 matching 9 bases. This CDR3 is built from 16 residues. Per the germline V gene, CDR1 is MNHEY and CDR2 is SVGAGI. The trim removed 0 bases at V and 7 bases at J, leaving 7 bases unmatched. Here the CDR3 reads CASSYSRLAGLNEQFF. The CDR3 DNA reads as TGTGCCAGCAGTTACTCGAGGCTAGCGGGACTAAATGAGCAGTTCTTC.

Comment on this clone: Sequence at one end of the junction differs from germline and may be a read error. J is TRBJ1-3 and V is TRBV7-9; 7 positions match TRBD1. Germline V CDR1 and CDR2: SEHNR, FQNEAQ (reference sequence). The CDR3 is 16 amino acids. The CDR3 DNA reads as TGTGCCAGCAGCCTTAGCAGGGGGACCTCTGGAAACATCATATATTTT. This gives the protein CASSLSRGTSGNIIYF. Looking up the rest from reference TRBV7-9 and TRBJ1-3 gives the full variable domain: DTGVSQNPRHKITKRGQNVTFRCDPISEHNRLYWYRQTLGQGPEFLTYFQNEAQLEKSRLLSDRFSAERPKGSFSTLEIQRTEQGDSAMYLCASSLSRGTSGNIIYFGEGSWLTVV.

This clone was found a few times. The chain links TRBV29-1 to TRBJ2-5; D uncertain. The CDR3 extends over 11 amino acids. The V and J ends lost 4 bases and 5 bases respectively, with 8 bases between them. Germline loops: CDR1 SQVTM, CDR2 ANQGSEA. DNA of the CDR3: TGCAGCGTTGGCGTTTACGAGACCCAGTACTTC. Protein sequence: CSVGVYETQYF.

Only a few counts were recorded for this clone. J is TRBJ2-7 and V is TRBV18, with a tentative D call TRBD2 (5 bases). The germline gives CDR1 KGHSH, CDR2 LQKENI. Trimming took off 0 bases at V and 4 bases at J, with 13 bases between the two ends. The CDR3 totals 15 residues. The CDR3 DNA reads TGTGCCAGCTCACCACCGATGGGCCCGGGGTACGAGCAGTACTTC. This gives the protein CASSPPMGPGYEQYF.

This clone was detected only a few times. The gene calls are TRBV6-5 and TRBJ1-6; D not resolved. CDR3 size: 13 residues. Trimming removed 11 bases at V and 5 bases at J, with 13 bases between. The germline V gene encodes CDR1 MNHEY and CDR2 SVGAGI. CDR3 residues: CACGRVHNSPLHF. CDR3 nucleotides: TGTGCCTGTGGGAGGGTCCATAATTCACCCCTCCACTTT.

This clone was seen once. This chain joins TRBV7-2 and TRBJ2-1; 10 nucleotides line up with TRBD2. CDR3 length: 15 amino acids. Unmatched junction bases numbered 2, after V lost 5 bases and J lost 1 base. CDR1 is SGHTA and CDR2 is FQGNSA in the germline V gene. The CDR3 sequence is CASSPSGSSYNEQFF. CDR3 nucleotides: TGTGCCAGCAGCCCTAGCGGGAGTTCCTACAATGAGCAGTTCTTC.

The chain links TRBV6-1 to TRBJ1-6; 7 bases match TRBD1. The CDR3 loop spans 16 amino acids. V lost 2 bases, J lost 7 bases, and 8 bases stayed unmatched. Germline V CDR1 and CDR2: MNHNS, SASEGT. This chain's CDR3 is CASSESGGGINSPLHF. CDR3 bases: TGTGCCAGCAGTGAATCGGGAGGGGGCATCAATTCACCCCTCCACTTT.